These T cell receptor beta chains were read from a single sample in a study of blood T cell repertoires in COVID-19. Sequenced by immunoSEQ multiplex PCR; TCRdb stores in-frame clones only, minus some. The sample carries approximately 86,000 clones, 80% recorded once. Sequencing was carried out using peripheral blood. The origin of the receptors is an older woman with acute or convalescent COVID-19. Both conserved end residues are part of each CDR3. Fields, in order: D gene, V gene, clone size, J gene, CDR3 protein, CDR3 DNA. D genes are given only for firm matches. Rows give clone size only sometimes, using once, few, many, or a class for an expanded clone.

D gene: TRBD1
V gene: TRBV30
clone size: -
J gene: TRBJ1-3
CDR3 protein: CAWSFTGALSGNTIYF
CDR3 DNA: TGTGCCTGGAGTTTTACAGGGGCTCTATCTGGAAACACCATATATTTT

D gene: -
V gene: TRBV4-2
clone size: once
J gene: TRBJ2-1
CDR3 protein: CASSQGSRVGGYNEQFF
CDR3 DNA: TGTGCCAGCAGCCAGGGGAGCCGGGTAGGGGGATACAATGAGCAGTTCTTC

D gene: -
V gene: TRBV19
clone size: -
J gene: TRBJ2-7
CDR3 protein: CASGGSGSSYEQYF
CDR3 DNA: TGTGCCAGTGGGGGGTCGGGAAGCTCCTACGAGCAGTACTTC

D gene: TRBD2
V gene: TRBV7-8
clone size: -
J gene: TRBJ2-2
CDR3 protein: CASSSLAGLNTGELFF
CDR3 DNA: TGTGCCAGCAGCTCCTTAGCGGGCCTGAACACCGGGGAGCTGTTTTTT

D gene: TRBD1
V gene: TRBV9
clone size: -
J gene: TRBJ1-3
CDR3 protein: CASSVGQSPSGNTIYF
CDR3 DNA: TGTGCCAGCAGCGTGGGACAGTCCCCTTCTGGAAACACCATATATTTT

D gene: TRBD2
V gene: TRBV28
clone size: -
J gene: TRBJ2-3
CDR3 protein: CASSGLAIDTQYF
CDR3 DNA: TGTGCCAGCAGTGGACTAGCTATAGATACGCAGTATTTT

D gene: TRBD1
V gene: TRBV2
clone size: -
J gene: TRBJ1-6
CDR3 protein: CASRDRGNSPLHF
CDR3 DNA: TGTGCCAGCCGGGACAGGGGGAATTCACCCCTCCACTTT

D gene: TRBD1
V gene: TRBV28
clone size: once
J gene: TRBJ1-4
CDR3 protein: CASSLDRGREKLFF
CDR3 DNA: TGTGCCAGCAGTTTGGACAGGGGACGCGAAAAACTGTTTTTT

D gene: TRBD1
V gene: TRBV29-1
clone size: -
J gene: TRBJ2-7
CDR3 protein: CSVPGSGQGFNEQYF
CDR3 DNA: TGCAGCGTTCCGGGCTCGGGACAGGGGTTCAACGAGCAGTACTTC

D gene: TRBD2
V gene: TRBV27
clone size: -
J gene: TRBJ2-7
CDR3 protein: CASSLSSGRTSYEQYF
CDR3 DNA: TGTGCCAGCAGTTTATCGAGCGGGAGGACCTCCTACGAGCAGTACTTC

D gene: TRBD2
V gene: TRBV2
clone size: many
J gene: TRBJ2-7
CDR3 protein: CASRAKFGGLAGSYEQYF
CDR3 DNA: TGTGCCAGCAGAGCTAAGTTCGGAGGACTAGCGGGGAGCTACGAGCAGTACTTC

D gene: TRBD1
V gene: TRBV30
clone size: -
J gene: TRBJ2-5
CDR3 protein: CAWGDRKETQYF
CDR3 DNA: TGTGCCTGGGGGGACAGGAAAGAGACCCAGTACTTC

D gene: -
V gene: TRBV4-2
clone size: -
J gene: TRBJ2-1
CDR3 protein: CASSPYLSDRSLNEQFF
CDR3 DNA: TGTGCCAGCAGCCCGTATCTTAGCGACCGGTCCCTCAATGAGCAGTTCTTC

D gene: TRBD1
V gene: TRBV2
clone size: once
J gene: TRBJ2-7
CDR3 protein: CASSELRDRALF
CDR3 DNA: TGTGCCAGCAGTGAATTGAGGGACAGAGCTTTGTTC

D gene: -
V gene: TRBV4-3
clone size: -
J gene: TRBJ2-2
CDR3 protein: CASSQDNRFTGELFF
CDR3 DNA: TGCGCCAGCAGCCAAGATAACAGGTTTACCGGGGAGCTGTTTTTT

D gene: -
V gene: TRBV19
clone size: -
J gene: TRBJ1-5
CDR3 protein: CASNSGNSNQPQHF
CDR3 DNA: TGTGCCAGTAATTCAGGGAATAGCAATCAGCCCCAGCATTTT

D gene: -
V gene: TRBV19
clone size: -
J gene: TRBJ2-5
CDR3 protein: CASSIATQETQYF
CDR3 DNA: TGTGCCAGTAGTATAGCAACTCAAGAGACCCAGTACTTC

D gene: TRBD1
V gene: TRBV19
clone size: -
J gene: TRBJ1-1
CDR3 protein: CASCTGGNTEAFF
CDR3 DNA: TGTGCCAGCTGCACAGGGGGAAACACTGAAGCTTTCTTT

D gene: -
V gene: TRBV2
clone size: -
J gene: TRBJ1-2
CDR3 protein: CASSESRGVQGYTF
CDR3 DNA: TGTGCCAGCAGTGAATCTAGGGGTGTTCAGGGCTACACCTTC

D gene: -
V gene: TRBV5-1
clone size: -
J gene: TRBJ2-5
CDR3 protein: CASRPTGTQETQYF
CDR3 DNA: TGCGCCAGCAGGCCAACCGGGACACAAGAGACCCAGTACTTC

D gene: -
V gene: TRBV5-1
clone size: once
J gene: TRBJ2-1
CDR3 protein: CASSLEHEQFF
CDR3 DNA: TGCGCCAGCAGCTTGGAGCATGAGCAGTTCTTC

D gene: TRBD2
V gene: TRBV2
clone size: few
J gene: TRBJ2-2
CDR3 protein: CASSEAGLAGGPRRLFF
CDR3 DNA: TGTGCCAGCAGTGAAGCCGGACTAGCGGGAGGGCCTCGTAGGTTGTTTTTT

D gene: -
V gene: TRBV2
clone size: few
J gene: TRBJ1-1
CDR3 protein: CASWRRDTEAFF
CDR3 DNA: TGTGCCAGCTGGAGGAGGGACACTGAAGCTTTCTTT

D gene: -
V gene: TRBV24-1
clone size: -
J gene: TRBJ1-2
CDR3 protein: CATSAGNYGYTF
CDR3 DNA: TGTGCCACCAGTGCAGGGAACTATGGCTACACCTTC

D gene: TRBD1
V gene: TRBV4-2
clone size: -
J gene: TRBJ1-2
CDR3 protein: CASSHGTAYGYTF
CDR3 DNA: TGTGCCAGCAGCCACGGGACAGCCTATGGCTACACCTTC